What follows describes a single T cell receptor beta chain. Its antigen is still unknown. TCRdb processed the 5' RACE reads anew with MiXCR; each CDR3 protein has one entry. The table has around 490,000 distinct CDR3 sequences, under 25% seen once. This sample stems from a study of identical twins. General study findings and limits: Out-of-frame sharing of TCR alpha in monozygotic twins was underestimated by models. The authors noted that invariant MAIT and iNKT cells could partly confound zero-insertion analyses. There were fewer insertions in abundant cord blood beta clonotypes, but memory repertoires showed no such pattern.

Trimming took off 5 bases at V and 4 bases at J, with 14 bases between the two ends. This CDR3 is 14 amino acids long. Germline CDR1 SGHRS, CDR2 YFSETQ. The data also belong to a second study, concerning yellow fever vaccine responses in identical twins.

The source of this sequence is a woman aged 18-35 years in good health. Sample: CD4+ T cells sorted from blood. This chain uses TRBV5-1 with TRBJ2-3, with D possibly matching TRBD2 (5 bases). For the CDR3, the DNA is TGCGCCAGCAGTTCCGGGATGGGCGCAGATACGCAGTATTTT. Translation gives CASSSGMGADTQYF.